This note documents a single T cell receptor (beta chain) sequence. The protocol was immunoSEQ multiplex PCR, while the TCRdb copy is restricted to in-frame clones and leaves out a portion. Here the sample spans 2 million to 3 million clones, 90% to 95% being singletons. This CDR3 contains 16 residues. The germline CDR1 and CDR2 sequences are MDHEN and SYDVKM. V shed 2 bases and J shed 2 bases, with 15 bases lying between them. The data belong to a study of shared clonotypes between healthy human individuals. This receptor was identified in a man aged 18 to 29 in good health. Some clones in this sample may be carry-over from other donors' samples. The chain links TRBV28 to TRBJ1-1; D may be TRBD1 (5 bases). The sequencing input was naive CD4+ T cells from PBMCs. Subset meaning: CD45RA+ positively selected. CDR3 DNA sequence: TGTGCCAGCAGTTTAACCTATGACAGCCTAAACACTGAAGCTTTCTTT. Amino acid sequence: CASSLTYDSLNTEAFF.